Listed below are T cell receptor beta chains from one sample, sequenced in a study of blood T cell repertoires in COVID-19. Libraries were prepared by immunoSEQ multiplex PCR; TCRdb keeps only in-frame clonotypes and omits some of them. The sample records under 150,000 clones, 75% to 90% being singletons. The sequenced sample was peripheral blood. These receptors all come from a man aged 45-65 years with active COVID-19. Each CDR3 is given with its conserved first and last residue. A D gene is named only where the DNA matches it firmly. The size field is filled for only some rows; it gives once, few, many or a size class.

clone_size | cdr3_length | j_call | d_call | v_call | cdr3_aa | cdr3_nt
- | 12 | TRBJ1-1 | - | TRBV6-5 | CASKRPNTEAFF | TGTGCCAGCAAGAGGCCGAACACTGAAGCTTTCTTT
once | 14 | TRBJ1-1 | TRBD1 | TRBV6-2/TRBV6-3 | CASSPDRGPTEAFF | TGTGCCAGCAGTCCGGACAGGGGGCCCACTGAAGCTTTCTTT
few | 11 | TRBJ2-1 | - | TRBV29-1 | CSVVSPGEQFF | TGCAGCGTTGTGTCCCCAGGAGAGCAGTTCTTC
- | 13 | TRBJ2-7 | - | TRBV20-1 | CSASTGHSYEQYF | TGCAGTGCTAGTACAGGACACTCCTACGAGCAGTACTTC
- | 17 | TRBJ1-4 | - | TRBV3-1/TRBV3-2 | CASSQAPGKPASEKLFF | TGTGCCAGCAGCCAAGCGCCCGGGAAACCTGCAAGTGAAAAACTGTTTTTT
- | 11 | TRBJ2-3 | - | TRBV10-3 | CAISYADTQYF | TGTGCCATCAGTTATGCAGATACGCAGTATTTT
- | 15 | TRBJ2-2 | - | TRBV7-2 | CASSLKRGNTGELFF | TGTGCCAGCAGCCTAAAACGGGGTAACACCGGGGAGCTGTTTTTT
- | 15 | TRBJ2-7 | - | TRBV7-9 | CASSLDGGSGYEQYF | TGTGCCAGCAGCTTAGATGGGGGGTCTGGGTACGAGCAGTACTTC
- | 16 | TRBJ2-1 | - | TRBV11-3 | CASSLEGAKTYNEQFF | TGTGCCAGCAGCTTAGAGGGGGCAAAAACCTACAATGAGCAGTTCTTC
- | 14 | TRBJ1-2 | - | TRBV2 | CASRTTGIPYGYTF | TGTGCCAGCAGAACGACGGGGATTCCCTATGGCTACACCTTC
- | 13 | TRBJ2-3 | - | TRBV6-5 | CASLTGYTDTQYF | TGTGCCAGCTTGACGGGGTACACAGATACGCAGTATTTT
- | 14 | TRBJ2-7 | TRBD2 | TRBV7-2 | CASSPGLAGGEQYF | TGTGCCAGCAGCCCGGGACTAGCGGGGGGGGAGCAGTACTTC
- | 14 | TRBJ1-2 | - | TRBV6-5 | CATKLGGTFYGYTF | TGTGCCACCAAGCTGGGAGGGACATTCTATGGCTACACCTTC
- | 15 | TRBJ1-2 | - | TRBV7-8 | CASSLSSGSNYGYTF | TGTGCCAGCAGCCTATCTAGCGGGTCCAACTATGGCTACACCTTC
- | 15 | TRBJ2-3 | - | TRBV5-6 | CASSFAGGMTDTQYF | TGTGCCAGCAGCTTCGCTGGGGGCATGACAGATACGCAGTATTTT
once | 12 | TRBJ2-3 | - | TRBV2 | CASSESRDTQYF | TGTGCCAGCAGTGAGTCGCGAGATACGCAGTATTTT
- | 13 | TRBJ1-1 | TRBD1 | TRBV7-2 | CASSRGQGIEAFF | TGTGCCAGCAGCCGAGGACAGGGGATTGAAGCTTTCTTT
- | 13 | TRBJ1-2 | - | TRBV30 | CAWSPNNLYGYTF | TGTGCCTGGAGCCCTAATAATCTATATGGCTACACCTTC
- | 15 | TRBJ1-5 | - | TRBV27 | CASSLWGTGNQPQHF | TGTGCCAGCAGTTTATGGGGCACAGGGAATCAGCCCCAGCATTTT
- | 11 | TRBJ2-3 | - | TRBV20-1 | CSARANLTQYF | TGCAGTGCTAGAGCCAACTTGACGCAGTATTTT
- | 16 | TRBJ1-2 | - | TRBV7-2 | CASSRNSEGLSYGYTF | TGTGCCAGCAGCCGTAACTCGGAGGGCTTAAGCTATGGCTACACCTTC
- | 13 | TRBJ2-4 | TRBD1 | TRBV6-5 | CASKPGQVNIQYF | TGTGCCAGCAAACCGGGACAGGTAAACATTCAGTACTTC
- | 12 | TRBJ1-2 | - | TRBV12-3/TRBV12-4 | CASSFADYGYTF | TGTGCCAGCAGTTTTGCGGACTATGGCTACACCTTC
- | 14 | TRBJ2-3 | TRBD1 | TRBV9 | CASSLQGAQDTQYF | TGTGCCAGCAGCTTACAGGGGGCGCAGGATACGCAGTATTTT
- | 14 | TRBJ2-7 | - | TRBV7-3 | CASSFAQGPYEQYF | TGTGCCAGCAGCTTTGCCCAGGGCCCCTACGAGCAGTACTTC
- | 14 | TRBJ1-6 | - | TRBV7-8 | CASSLVGRWSPLHF | TGTGCCAGCAGCTTAGTCGGTAGATGGTCACCCCTCCACTTT
- | 14 | TRBJ1-5 | - | TRBV18 | CASSTGNSNQPQHF | TGTGCCAGCTCAACCGGGAATAGCAATCAGCCCCAGCATTTT
- | 15 | TRBJ1-3 | TRBD1 | TRBV5-1 | CASSEGASSGNTIYF | TGCGCCAGCAGTGAGGGGGCTAGTTCTGGAAACACCATATATTTT
- | 12 | TRBJ1-2 | - | TRBV19 | CASTKGADGYTF | TGTGCCAGTACTAAAGGTGCGGATGGCTACACCTTC
- | 12 | TRBJ1-2 | TRBD1 | TRBV30 | CAWIRTGGGYTF | TGTGCCTGGATAAGGACAGGTGGAGGCTACACCTTC
- | 16 | TRBJ2-3 | TRBD2 | TRBV4-2 | CASSQEFRGGADTQYF | TGTGCCAGCAGCCAAGAGTTCCGGGGGGGGGCAGATACGCAGTATTTT
- | 13 | TRBJ2-5 | - | TRBV3-1/TRBV3-2 | CASSGTSPETQYF | TGTGCCTCTTCGGGTACTAGTCCAGAGACCCAGTACTTC
- | 14 | TRBJ1-1 | TRBD1 | TRBV19 | CASSLGQPNTEAFF | TGTGCCAGTAGTTTGGGACAGCCGAACACTGAAGCTTTCTTT
- | 15 | TRBJ2-7 | - | TRBV4-3 | CASSQALGQAYEQYF | TGCGCCAGCAGCCAAGCTCTGGGGCAGGCCTACGAGCAGTACTTC
- | 13 | TRBJ1-2 | - | TRBV19 | CASSIESNYGYTF | TGTGCCAGTAGTATTGAGAGCAACTATGGCTACACCTTC
- | 14 | TRBJ1-1 | - | TRBV6-5 | CASTPPQKNTEAFF | TGTGCCAGCACCCCTCCTCAGAAGAACACTGAAGCTTTCTTT
- | 13 | TRBJ2-1 | - | TRBV30 | CAWSGGSYNEQFF | TGTGCCTGGAGCGGGGGCTCCTACAATGAGCAGTTCTTC
- | 18 | TRBJ2-1 | TRBD2 | TRBV7-9 | CASWTSGGPTDIYNEQFF | TGTGCCAGTTGGACTAGCGGGGGCCCTACAGACATATACAATGAGCAGTTCTTC
- | 13 | TRBJ1-1 | - | TRBV12-3/TRBV12-4 | CASSLYRNTEAFF | TGTGCCAGCAGTTTATACAGGAACACTGAAGCTTTCTTT
- | 13 | TRBJ2-7 | - | TRBV11-3 | CASSLFSTNEQYF | TGTGCCAGCAGCTTATTCAGTACCAACGAGCAGTACTTC
once | 14 | TRBJ2-1 | - | TRBV13 | CASSSAGVLNEQFF | TGTGCCAGCAGCTCCGCAGGGGTCCTCAATGAGCAGTTCTTC
- | 15 | TRBJ2-5 | TRBD2 | TRBV14 | CASRFSGGHQETQYF | TGTGCCAGCAGATTTAGCGGGGGCCATCAAGAGACCCAGTACTTC
- | 12 | TRBJ1-2 | - | TRBV6-5 | CASRPGLSGYTF | TGTGCCAGCCGACCAGGCTTGAGCGGCTACACCTTC
- | 19 | TRBJ1-2 | - | TRBV23-1 | CASSQSSVEAGRGNYGYTF | TGCGCCAGCAGTCAATCGAGTGTTGAAGCTGGGAGGGGGAACTATGGCTACACCTTC